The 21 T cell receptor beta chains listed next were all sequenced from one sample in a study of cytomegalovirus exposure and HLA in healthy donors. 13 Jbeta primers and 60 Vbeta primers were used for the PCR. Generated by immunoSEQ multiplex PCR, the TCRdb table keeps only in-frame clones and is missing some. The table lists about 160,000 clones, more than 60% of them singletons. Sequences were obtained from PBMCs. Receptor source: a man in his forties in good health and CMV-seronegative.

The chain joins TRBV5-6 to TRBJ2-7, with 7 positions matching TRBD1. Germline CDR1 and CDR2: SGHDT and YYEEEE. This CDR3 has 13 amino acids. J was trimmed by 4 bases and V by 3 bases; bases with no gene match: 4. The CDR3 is CASSYKDRYEQYF. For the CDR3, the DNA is TGTGCCAGCAGCTACAAGGACAGGTACGAGCAGTACTTC.

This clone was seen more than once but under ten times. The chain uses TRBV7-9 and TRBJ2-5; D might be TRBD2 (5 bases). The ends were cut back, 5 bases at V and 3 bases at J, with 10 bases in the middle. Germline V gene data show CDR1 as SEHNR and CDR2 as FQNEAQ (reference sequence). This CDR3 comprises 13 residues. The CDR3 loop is CASSPPGEETQYF. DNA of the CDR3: TGTGCCAGCAGCCCGCCCGGGGAAGAGACCCAGTACTTC.

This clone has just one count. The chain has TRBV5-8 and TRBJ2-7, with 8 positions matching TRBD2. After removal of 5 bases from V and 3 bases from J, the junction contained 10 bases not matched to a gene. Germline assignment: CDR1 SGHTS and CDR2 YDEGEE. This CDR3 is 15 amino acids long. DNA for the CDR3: TGTGCCAGCAGAACCTGGAGCGGGGGAGGCTACGAGCAGTACTTC. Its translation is CASRTWSGGGYEQYF.

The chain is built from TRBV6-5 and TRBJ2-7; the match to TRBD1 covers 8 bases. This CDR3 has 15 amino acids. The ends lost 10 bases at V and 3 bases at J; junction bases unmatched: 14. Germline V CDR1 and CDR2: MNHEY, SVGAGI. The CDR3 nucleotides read TGTGCCACCTCCTACTCCGGGACAGGAGTCTACGAGCAGTACTTC. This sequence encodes CATSYSGTGVYEQYF.

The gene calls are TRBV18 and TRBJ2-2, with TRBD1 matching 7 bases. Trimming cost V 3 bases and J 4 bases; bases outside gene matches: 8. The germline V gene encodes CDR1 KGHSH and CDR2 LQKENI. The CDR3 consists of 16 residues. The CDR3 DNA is TGTGCCAGCTCACCGGGACAGACTCGGGCCACCGGGGAGCTGTTTTTT. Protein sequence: CASSPGQTRATGELFF.

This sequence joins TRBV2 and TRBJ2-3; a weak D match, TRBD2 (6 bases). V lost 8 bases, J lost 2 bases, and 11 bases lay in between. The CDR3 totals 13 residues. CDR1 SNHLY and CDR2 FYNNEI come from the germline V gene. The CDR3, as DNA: TGTGCCAGCTCAGGAGGGAACACAGATACGCAGTATTTT. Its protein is CASSGGNTDTQYF.

Here the CDR3 DNA reads TGTGCCCGGAGGGGGCGAGGGACTGAAGCTTTCTTT. Translating it yields CARRGRGTEAFF. This chain links TRBV2 with TRBJ1-1; 7 bases map to TRBD1. Germline lookup yields CDR1 SNHLY and CDR2 FYNNEI. The CDR3 sequence is 12 residues long. V was pared by 11 bases and J by 5 bases, with 8 bases of the junction left unmatched.

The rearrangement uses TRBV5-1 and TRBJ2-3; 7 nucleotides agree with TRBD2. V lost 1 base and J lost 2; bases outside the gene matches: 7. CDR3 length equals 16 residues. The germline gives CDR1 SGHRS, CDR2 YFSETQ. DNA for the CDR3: TGCGCCAGCAGCTTGCTGGCGGGAGCCTACACAGATACGCAGTATTTT. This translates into CASSLLAGAYTDTQYF.

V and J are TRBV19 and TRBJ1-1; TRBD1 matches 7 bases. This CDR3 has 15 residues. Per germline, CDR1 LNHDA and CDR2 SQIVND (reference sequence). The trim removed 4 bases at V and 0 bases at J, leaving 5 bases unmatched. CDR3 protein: CASSSRDSLNTEAFF. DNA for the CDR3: TGTGCCAGTAGTAGCCGGGACAGCCTGAACACTGAAGCTTTCTTT.

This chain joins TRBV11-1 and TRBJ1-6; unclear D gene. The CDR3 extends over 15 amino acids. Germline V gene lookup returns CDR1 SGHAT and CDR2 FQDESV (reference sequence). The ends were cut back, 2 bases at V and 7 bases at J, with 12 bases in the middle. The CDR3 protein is CASSLFSGRNSPLHF. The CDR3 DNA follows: TGTGCCAGCAGCTTATTCAGCGGACGGAATTCACCCCTCCACTTT.

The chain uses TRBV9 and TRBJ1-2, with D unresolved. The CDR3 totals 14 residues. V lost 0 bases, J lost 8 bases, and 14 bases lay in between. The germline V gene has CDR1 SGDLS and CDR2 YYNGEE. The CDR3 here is CASSVGQEAGGYTF. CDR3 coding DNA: TGTGCCAGCAGCGTAGGTCAGGAGGCAGGAGGCTACACCTTC.

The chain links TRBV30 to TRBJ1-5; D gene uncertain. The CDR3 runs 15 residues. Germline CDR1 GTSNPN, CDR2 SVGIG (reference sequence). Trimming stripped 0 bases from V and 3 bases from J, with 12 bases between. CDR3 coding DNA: TGTGCCTGGAGTGTAATGGGCGGGATCAATCAGCCCCAGCATTTT. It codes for CAWSVMGGINQPQHF.

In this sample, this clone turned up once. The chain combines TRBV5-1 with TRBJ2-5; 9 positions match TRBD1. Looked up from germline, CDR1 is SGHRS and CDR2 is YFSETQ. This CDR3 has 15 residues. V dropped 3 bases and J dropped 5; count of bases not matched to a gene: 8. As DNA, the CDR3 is TGCGCCAGCAGCTACTCCCGGGACAGGGCTGAGACCCAGTACTTC. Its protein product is CASSYSRDRAETQYF.

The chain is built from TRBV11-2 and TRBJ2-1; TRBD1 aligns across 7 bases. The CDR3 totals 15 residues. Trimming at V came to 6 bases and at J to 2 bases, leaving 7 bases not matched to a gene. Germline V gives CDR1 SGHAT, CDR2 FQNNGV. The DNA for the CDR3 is TGTGCCAGCAGGGTAACAGGGGTTCCCTACAATGAGCAGTTCTTC. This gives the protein CASRVTGVPYNEQFF. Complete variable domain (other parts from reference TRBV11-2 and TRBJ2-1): EAGVAQSPRYKIIEKRQSVAFWCNPISGHATLYWYQQILGQGPKLLIQFQNNGVVDDSQLPKDRFSAERLKGVDSTLKIQPAKLEDSAVYLCASRVTGVPYNEQFFGPGTRLTVL.

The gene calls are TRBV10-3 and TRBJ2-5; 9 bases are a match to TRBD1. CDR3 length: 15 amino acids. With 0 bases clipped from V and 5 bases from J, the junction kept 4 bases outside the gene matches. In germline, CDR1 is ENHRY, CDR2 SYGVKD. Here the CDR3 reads CAISESGTGPETQYF. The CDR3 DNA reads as TGTGCCATCAGTGAGTCGGGGACAGGGCCGGAGACCCAGTACTTC.

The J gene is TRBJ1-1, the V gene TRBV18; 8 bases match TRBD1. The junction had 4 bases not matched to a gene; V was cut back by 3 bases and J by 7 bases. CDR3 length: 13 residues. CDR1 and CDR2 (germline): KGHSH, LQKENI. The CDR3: CASSPDREIEAFF. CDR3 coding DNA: TGTGCCAGCTCACCGGACAGGGAGATTGAAGCTTTCTTT.

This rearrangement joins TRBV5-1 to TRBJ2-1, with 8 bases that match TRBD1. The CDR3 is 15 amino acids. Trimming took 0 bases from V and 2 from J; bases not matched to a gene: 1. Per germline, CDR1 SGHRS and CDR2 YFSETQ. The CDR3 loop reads CASSLVTGAYNEQFF. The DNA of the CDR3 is TGCGCCAGCAGCTTGGTGACAGGGGCCTACAATGAGCAGTTCTTC.

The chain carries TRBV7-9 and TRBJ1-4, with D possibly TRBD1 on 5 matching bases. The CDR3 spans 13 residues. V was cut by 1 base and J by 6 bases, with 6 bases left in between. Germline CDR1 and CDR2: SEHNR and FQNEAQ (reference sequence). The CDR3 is CASSLVGDEKLFF. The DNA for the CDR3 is TGTGCCAGCAGCTTAGTAGGGGATGAAAAACTGTTTTTT.

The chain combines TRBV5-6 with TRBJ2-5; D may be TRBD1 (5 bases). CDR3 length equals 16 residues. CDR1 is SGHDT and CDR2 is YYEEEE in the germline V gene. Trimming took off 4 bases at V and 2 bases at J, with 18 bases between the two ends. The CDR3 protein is CASSGSITGAQETQYF. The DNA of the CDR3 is TGTGCCAGCAGCGGATCAATAACAGGAGCGCAAGAGACCCAGTACTTC.

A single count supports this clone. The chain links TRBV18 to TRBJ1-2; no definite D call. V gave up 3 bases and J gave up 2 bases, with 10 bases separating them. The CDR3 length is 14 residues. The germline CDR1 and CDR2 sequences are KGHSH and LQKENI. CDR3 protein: CASSPSQANYGYTF. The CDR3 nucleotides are TGTGCCAGCTCACCCTCGCAGGCAAACTATGGCTACACCTTC.

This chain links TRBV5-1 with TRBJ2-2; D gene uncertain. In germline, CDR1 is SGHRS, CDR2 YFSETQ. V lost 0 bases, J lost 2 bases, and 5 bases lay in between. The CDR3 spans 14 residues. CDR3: CASSLALNTGELFF. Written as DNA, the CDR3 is TGCGCCAGCAGCTTGGCCCTTAACACCGGGGAGCTGTTTTTT.